The 14 T cell receptor beta chains given below trace back to one sample, sequenced in a study of a mutant IDH1 vaccine in newly diagnosed glioma. Sequencing was performed with immunoSEQ multiplex PCR; in TCRdb, only in-frame clones are kept and a portion is missing. This sample carries 35,000 to 40,000 clones, 80% to 95% of them seen once, and the ten largest clones take under 20%. Time point defined: baseline, week 1 (first vaccination visit). Treatment denoted: pre-vaccination baseline after standard-of-care therapy. The source material was PBMCs, sampled from a glioma patient treated with radiotherapy, temozolomide or both. The receptors shown here come from a man between 18 and 35 years old with glioma.

The rearrangement uses TRBV6-1 and TRBJ2-2, with D possibly being TRBD2 (5 bases). The CDR3 is 17 residues long. Germline V gene sequence: CDR1 MNHNS, CDR2 SASEGT. V was cut by 4 bases and J by 0 bases, with 15 bases left in between. This CDR3 reads CASSGTRGRTNTGELFF. The CDR3 DNA reads TGTGCCAGCAGTGGCACTAGAGGCAGAACGAACACCGGGGAGCTGTTTTTT.

The gene calls are TRBV7-9 and TRBJ1-1, with unresolved D. CDR1 and CDR2 (germline): SEHNR, FQNEAQ (reference sequence). V was trimmed by 1 base and J by 4 bases, leaving 13 bases between them. There are 15 residues in the CDR3. The CDR3, as DNA: TGTGCCAGCAGCTTAGAACGGGGATGGGGCACTGAAGCTTTCTTT. Encoded protein: CASSLERGWGTEAFF.

The chain carries TRBV5-1 and TRBJ2-5, with D possibly being TRBD2 (6 bases). Germline V gene data show CDR1 as SGHRS and CDR2 as YFSETQ. This CDR3 region has 13 residues. V was cut by 2 bases and J by 1 base, with 6 bases left in between. The DNA for the CDR3 is TGCGCCAGCAGCTTCGGGGGCCAAGAGACCCAGTACTTC. As protein: CASSFGGQETQYF. The full variable domain, rest sourced from reference TRBV5-1 and TRBJ2-5, is KAGVTQTPRYLIKTRGQQVTLSCSPISGHRSVSWYQQTPGQGLQFLFEYFSETQRNKGNFPGRFSGRQFSNSRSEMNVSTLELGDSALYLCASSFGGQETQYFGPGTRLLVL.

V is TRBV6-5 and J is TRBJ2-5; 8 bases align to TRBD1. J lost 5 bases, V lost 4 bases, and 12 bases had no gene match. CDR3 length equals 16 residues. Germline CDR1 and CDR2: MNHEY and SVGAGI. The CDR3 DNA reads TGTGCCAGCAGTTCGACAACGGGGACAGGAAGGGAGACCCAGTACTTC. It yields the protein CASSSTTGTGRETQYF.

CDR3 loop: CSAPAGTETQYF. The CDR3 bases are TGCAGCGCCCCAGCGGGAACGGAGACCCAGTACTTC. This sequence joins TRBV29-1 and TRBJ2-5; 7 bases align to TRBD2. This CDR3 is built from 12 residues. J gave up 5 bases and V 7 bases, and 7 bases lay outside the gene matches. Germline V CDR1 and CDR2: SQVTM, ANQGSEA.

This chain uses TRBV5-6 with TRBJ2-7, with 8 bases identical to TRBD2. V lost 4 bases and J lost 2; bases outside the gene matches: 8. The CDR3 length is 15 residues. The germline V gene encodes CDR1 SGHDT and CDR2 YYEEEE. The CDR3 spells CASSPGGATPYEQYF. CDR3 in DNA: TGTGCCAGCAGCCCCGGGGGGGCTACCCCCTACGAGCAGTACTTC.

The V call is TRBV19, the J call TRBJ2-2; tentatively, D is TRBD1 (5 bases). CDR3 length: 15 amino acids. Germline values: CDR1 LNHDA, CDR2 SQIVND (reference sequence). V was cut by 10 bases and J by 1 base, with 16 bases left in between. The CDR3 DNA is TGTGCCACCTCGGCGAACAGGAGGAACACCGGGGAGCTGTTTTTT. Translating gives CATSANRRNTGELFF.

V gene TRBV2 combines with J gene TRBJ2-1; 14 positions agree with TRBD2. Looked up from germline, CDR1 is SNHLY and CDR2 is FYNNEI. J gave up 9 bases and V 4 bases, and 11 bases lay outside the gene matches. CDR3 length: 17 amino acids. CDR3 in DNA: TGTGCCAGCAGTGCCCCCATGGGACTAGCGGGAGTTGGTGAGCAGTTCTTC. Translating gives CASSAPMGLAGVGEQFF.

The CDR3 sequence is CASSIQITDTQYF. In DNA, the CDR3 is TGTGCCAGTAGTATCCAGATCACAGATACGCAGTATTTT. The J gene is TRBJ2-3, the V gene TRBV19; D call uncertain. Per germline, CDR1 LNHDA and CDR2 SQIVND (reference sequence). Trimming took 3 bases from V and 2 from J, leaving 6 bases between them. This CDR3 is built from 13 residues.

The sample holds one count of this clone. The chain joins TRBV30 to TRBJ1-1, with 9 nucleotides matching TRBD1. With 5 bases clipped from V and 5 bases from J, the junction kept 6 bases outside the gene matches. The CDR3 spans 13 residues. Germline CDR1 GTSNPN, CDR2 SVGIG (reference sequence). The CDR3 is CAWGTGRGTEAFF. The DNA for the CDR3 is TGTGCCTGGGGGACAGGGCGAGGGACTGAAGCTTTCTTT.

The chain carries TRBV7-2 and TRBJ2-7; 8 bases align to TRBD2. Germline CDR1 SGHTA, CDR2 FQGNSA. Unmatched junction bases numbered 0, after V lost 5 bases and J lost 6 bases. This CDR3 contains 11 residues. The CDR3 DNA reads as TGTGCCAGCAGCCGGGGGGGCGAGCAGTACTTC. This gives the protein CASSRGGEQYF.

The chain couples TRBV6-5 to TRBJ2-3, with 7 bases that match TRBD1. This CDR3 region has 14 residues. After removal of 4 bases from V and 3 bases from J, the junction contained 4 bases not matched to a gene. Germline assignment: CDR1 MNHEY and CDR2 SVGAGI. For the CDR3, the DNA is TGTGCCAGCAGTTTCGACAGGGTAACAGATACGCAGTATTTT. It encodes CASSFDRVTDTQYF.

The J gene is TRBJ2-3, the V gene TRBV9, with D perhaps matching TRBD2 (5 bases). The CDR3 sequence is 14 residues long. Germline CDR1 reads SGDLS; CDR2 reads YYNGEE. V dropped 7 bases and J dropped 1 base, with 13 bases sitting between them. CDR3 nucleotide sequence: TGTGCCAGCTCCCGGAGGTTGGGCACAGATACGCAGTATTTT. Translation gives CASSRRLGTDTQYF. The whole variable domain, filled in from reference TRBV9 and TRBJ2-3, reads DSGVTQTPKHLITATGQRVTLRCSPRSGDLSVYWYQQSLDQGLQFLIQYYNGEERAKGNILERFSAQQFPDLHSELNLSSLELGDSALYFCASSRRLGTDTQYFGPGTRLTVL.

The rearrangement uses TRBV4-1 and TRBJ1-4; 7 bases agree with TRBD1. With V trimmed by 4 bases and J by 0 bases, 5 bases remained unmatched. The length of the CDR3 is 16 residues. Germline V CDR1 and CDR2: MGHRA, YSYEKL. The CDR3 nucleotides read TGCGCCAGCAGCCGGGACAGCGGGACAACTAATGAAAAACTGTTTTTT. Translation gives CASSRDSGTTNEKLFF.